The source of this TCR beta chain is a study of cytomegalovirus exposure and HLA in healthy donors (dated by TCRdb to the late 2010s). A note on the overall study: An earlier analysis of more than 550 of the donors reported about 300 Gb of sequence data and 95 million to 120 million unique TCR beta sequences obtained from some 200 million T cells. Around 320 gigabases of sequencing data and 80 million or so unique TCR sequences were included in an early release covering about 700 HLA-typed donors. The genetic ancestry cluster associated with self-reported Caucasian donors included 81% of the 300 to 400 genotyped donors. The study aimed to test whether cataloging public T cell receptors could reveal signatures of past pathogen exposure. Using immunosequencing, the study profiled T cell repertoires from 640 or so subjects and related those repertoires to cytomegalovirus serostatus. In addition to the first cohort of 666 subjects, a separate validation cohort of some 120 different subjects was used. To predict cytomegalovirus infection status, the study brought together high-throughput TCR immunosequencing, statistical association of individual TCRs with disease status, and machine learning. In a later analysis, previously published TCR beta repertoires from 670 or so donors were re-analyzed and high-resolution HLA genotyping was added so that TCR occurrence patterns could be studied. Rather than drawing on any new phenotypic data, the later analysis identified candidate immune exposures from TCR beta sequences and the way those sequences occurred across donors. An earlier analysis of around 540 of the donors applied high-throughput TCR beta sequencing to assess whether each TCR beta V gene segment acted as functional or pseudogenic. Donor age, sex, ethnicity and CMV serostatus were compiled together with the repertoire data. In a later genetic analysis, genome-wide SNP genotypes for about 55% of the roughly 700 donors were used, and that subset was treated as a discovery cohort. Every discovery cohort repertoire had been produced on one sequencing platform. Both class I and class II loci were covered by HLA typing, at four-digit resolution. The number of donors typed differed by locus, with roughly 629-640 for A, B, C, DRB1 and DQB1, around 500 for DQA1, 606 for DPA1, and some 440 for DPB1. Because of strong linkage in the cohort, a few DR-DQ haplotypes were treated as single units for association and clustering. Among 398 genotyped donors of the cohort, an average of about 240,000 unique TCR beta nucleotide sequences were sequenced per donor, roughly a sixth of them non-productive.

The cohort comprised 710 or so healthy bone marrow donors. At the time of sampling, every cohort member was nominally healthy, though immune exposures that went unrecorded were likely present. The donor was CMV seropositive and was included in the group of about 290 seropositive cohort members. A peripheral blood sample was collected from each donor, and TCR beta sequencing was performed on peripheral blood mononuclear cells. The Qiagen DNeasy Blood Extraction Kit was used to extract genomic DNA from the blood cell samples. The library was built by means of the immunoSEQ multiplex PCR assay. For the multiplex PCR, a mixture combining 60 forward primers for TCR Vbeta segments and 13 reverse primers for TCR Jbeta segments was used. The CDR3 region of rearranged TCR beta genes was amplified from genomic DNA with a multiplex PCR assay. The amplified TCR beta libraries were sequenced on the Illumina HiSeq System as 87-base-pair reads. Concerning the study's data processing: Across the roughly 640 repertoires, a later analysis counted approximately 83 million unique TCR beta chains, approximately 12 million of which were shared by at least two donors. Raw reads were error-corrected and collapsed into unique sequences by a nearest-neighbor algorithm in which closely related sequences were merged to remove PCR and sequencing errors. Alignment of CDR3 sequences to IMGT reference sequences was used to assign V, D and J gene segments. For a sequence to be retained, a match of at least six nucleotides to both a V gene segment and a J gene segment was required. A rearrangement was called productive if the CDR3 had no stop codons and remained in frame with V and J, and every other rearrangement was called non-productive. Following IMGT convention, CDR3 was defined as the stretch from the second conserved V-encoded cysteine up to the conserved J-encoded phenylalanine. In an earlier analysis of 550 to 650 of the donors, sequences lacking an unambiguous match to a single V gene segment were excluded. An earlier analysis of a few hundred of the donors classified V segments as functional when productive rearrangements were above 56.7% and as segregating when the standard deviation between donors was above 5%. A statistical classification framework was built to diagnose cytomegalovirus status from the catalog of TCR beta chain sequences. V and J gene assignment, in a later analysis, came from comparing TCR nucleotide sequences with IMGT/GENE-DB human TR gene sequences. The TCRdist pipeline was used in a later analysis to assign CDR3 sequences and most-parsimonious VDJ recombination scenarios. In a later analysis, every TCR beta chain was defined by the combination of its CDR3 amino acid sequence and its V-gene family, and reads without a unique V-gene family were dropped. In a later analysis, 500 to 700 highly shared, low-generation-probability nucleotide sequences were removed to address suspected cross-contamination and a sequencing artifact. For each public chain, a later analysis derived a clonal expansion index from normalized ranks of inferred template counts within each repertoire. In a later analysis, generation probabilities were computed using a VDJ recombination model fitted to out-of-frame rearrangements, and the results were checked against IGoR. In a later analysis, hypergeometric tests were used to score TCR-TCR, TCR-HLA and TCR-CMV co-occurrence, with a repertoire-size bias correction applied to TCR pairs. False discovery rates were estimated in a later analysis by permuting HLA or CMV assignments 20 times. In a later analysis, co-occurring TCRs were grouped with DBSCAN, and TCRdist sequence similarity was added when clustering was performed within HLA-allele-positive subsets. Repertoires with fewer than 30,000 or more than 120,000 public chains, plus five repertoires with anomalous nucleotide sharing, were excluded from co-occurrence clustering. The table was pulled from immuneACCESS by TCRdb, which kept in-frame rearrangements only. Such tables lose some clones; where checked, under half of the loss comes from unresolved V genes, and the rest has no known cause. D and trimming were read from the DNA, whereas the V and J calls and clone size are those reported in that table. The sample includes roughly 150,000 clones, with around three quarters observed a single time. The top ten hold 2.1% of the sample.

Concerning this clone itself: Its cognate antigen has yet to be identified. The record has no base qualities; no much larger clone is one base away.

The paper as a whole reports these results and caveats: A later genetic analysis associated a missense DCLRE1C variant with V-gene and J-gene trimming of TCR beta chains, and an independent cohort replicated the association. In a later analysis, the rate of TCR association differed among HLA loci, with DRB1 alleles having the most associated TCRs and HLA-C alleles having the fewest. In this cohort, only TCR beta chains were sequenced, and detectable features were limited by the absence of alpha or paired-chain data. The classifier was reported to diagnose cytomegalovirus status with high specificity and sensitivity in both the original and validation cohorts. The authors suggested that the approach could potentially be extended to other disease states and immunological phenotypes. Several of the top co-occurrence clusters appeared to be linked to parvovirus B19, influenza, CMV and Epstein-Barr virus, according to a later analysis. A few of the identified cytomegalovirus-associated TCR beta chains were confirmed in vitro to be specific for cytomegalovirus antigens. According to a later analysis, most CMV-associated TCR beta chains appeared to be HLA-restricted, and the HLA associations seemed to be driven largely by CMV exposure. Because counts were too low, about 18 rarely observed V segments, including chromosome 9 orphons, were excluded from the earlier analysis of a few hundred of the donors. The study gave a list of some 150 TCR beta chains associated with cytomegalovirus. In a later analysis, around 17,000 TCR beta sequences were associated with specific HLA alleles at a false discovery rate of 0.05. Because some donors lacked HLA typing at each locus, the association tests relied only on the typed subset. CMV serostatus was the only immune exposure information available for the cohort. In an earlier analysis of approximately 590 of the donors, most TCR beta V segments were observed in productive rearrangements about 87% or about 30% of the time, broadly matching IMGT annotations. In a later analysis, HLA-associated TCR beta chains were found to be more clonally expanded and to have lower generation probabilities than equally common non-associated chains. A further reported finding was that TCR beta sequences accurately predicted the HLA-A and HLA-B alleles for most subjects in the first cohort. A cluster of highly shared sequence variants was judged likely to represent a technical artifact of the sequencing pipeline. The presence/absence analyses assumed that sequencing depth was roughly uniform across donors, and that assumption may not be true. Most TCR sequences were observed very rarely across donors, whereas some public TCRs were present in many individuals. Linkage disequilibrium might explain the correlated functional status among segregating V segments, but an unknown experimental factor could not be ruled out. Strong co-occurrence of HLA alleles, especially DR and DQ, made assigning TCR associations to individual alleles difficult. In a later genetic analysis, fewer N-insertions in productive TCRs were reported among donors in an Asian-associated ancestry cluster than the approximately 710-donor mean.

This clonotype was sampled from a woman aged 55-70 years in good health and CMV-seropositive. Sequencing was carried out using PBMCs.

The CDR3: CASSQDPSSGSYTF. Read as DNA, the sequence is TGTGCCAGCAGCCAAGATCCATCCTCGGGGAGCTACACCTTC. In this chain, TRBV4-2 is recombined with TRBJ1-2, with no confident D gene call. Reading the germline V gene gives CDR1 LGHNA and CDR2 YNFKEQ. A distance of 14 bases separates the germline ends of V and J, which lose 0 bases and 9 bases respectively. Counted from cysteine to phenylalanine, this CDR3 has 14 amino acids. CDR3 DNA is the only sequence kept; it has 42 bases, read in frame from the first base.